This T cell receptor beta chain was sequenced during a study of tumor-infiltrating lymphocytes in primary liver carcinoma. The CDR3 spans 19 residues. With roughly 540 ng total RNA as template and a constant-region primer, TCR beta cDNA was made. Researchers made the TCR beta libraries by running three nested multiplex PCR rounds with slightly modified ARM-PCR. Amplification in the first two PCR rounds was performed using TRBV1-TRBV30 forward primers and a C-beta reverse primer for about 10 cycles each. TCRdb re-called the multiplex PCR reads through MiXCR, storing one row per CDR3 protein. The table has about 120,000 distinct CDR3 sequences, approximately 71% seen once; the top ten hold about 8%. From unsorted bulk tissue weighing 20-30 mg, DNA and RNA were co-extracted.

The sequencing sample was made of tumor-adjacent normal liver tissue. The V and J genes are TRBV21-1 and TRBJ2-1; the listed D gene, TRBD2, was not tested against the DNA. TRBV21-1 is listed as a pseudogene. The clonotype was recovered from a woman aged 55-69 years with primary liver carcinoma and hepatitis B virus infection. The CDR3 DNA is TGTGCCAGCAGCAAAGAAGGAGGGGTGCAAGCGGGAGACGAGAATGAGCAGTTATTC. It codes for CASSKEGGVQAGDENEQLF.